The next 12 T cell receptor beta chains were all read from a single sample in a study of cytomegalovirus exposure and HLA in healthy donors listed by TCRdb under 2017. Library preparation was by the immunoSEQ multiplex PCR assay. The table comes from immuneACCESS by way of TCRdb, which keeps in-frame sequences with V and J called. Part of the clones is missing from these tables; in studies checked, under half for an unresolved V gene and the rest for unknown reasons. The sample table lists approximately 230,000 clones, over 75% of them with a count of one. Of the sample, around 12% falls within the top ten clones. Material for sequencing was PBMCs. These receptors were collected from a man aged 18 to 29 in good health and CMV-seropositive.

The chain combines TRBV27 with TRBJ2-7; 7 bases are shared with TRBD1. Unmatched junction bases numbered 6, after V lost 0 bases and J lost 1 base. The CDR3 is 16 residues long. Per germline, CDR1 MNHEY and CDR2 SMNVEV (reference sequence). The CDR3 protein is CASSLSEGAISYEQYF. CDR3 DNA sequence: TGTGCCAGCAGTTTATCTGAGGGGGCAATATCCTACGAGCAGTACTTC.

The chain employs TRBV6-1 and TRBJ1-1, with D unclear. This CDR3 has 12 amino acids. V was clipped by 7 bases and J by 1 base, with 7 bases between them. Germline CDR1 reads MNHNS; CDR2 reads SASEGT. For the CDR3, the DNA is TGTGCCAGCATGTTCGGGAACACTGAAGCTTTCTTT. It translates to CASMFGNTEAFF.

The chain is built from TRBV5-6 and TRBJ1-2; TRBD1 might be the D (5 bases). The CDR3 sequence is 12 residues long. Trimming cost V 3 bases and J 6 bases, with 9 bases left between them. Germline-derived CDR1 and CDR2 are SGHDT and YYEEEE. This CDR3 reads CASSWGLNGYTF. CDR3 in DNA: TGTGCCAGCAGCTGGGGACTCAATGGCTACACCTTC.

The chain joins TRBV5-1 to TRBJ2-3; 7 bases map to TRBD2. The CDR3 spans 16 residues. V lost 0 bases and J lost 2; bases outside the gene matches: 6. CDR1 is SGHRS, CDR2 YFSETQ, per germline. CDR3: CASSLEPAGFTDTQYF. The CDR3 bases are TGCGCCAGCAGCTTGGAGCCAGCGGGATTCACAGATACGCAGTATTTT.

This clone showed up just once. This sequence joins TRBV6-6 and TRBJ2-7, with 9 nucleotides matching TRBD1. The CDR3 runs to 13 residues. Germline-derived CDR1 and CDR2 are MNHNY and SVGAGI (reference sequence). V dropped 9 bases and J dropped 2; count of bases not matched to a gene: 5. The chain's CDR3 is CASSWDRAYEQYF. CDR3 DNA: TGTGCCAGTTCCTGGGACAGGGCCTACGAGCAGTACTTC.

At least ten counts were recorded for this clone. The V call is TRBV4-2, the J call TRBJ2-5; 14 bases are a match to TRBD2. Germline CDR1 is LGHNA and CDR2 is YNFKEQ. The V gene end was trimmed by 3 bases and the J gene end by 0 bases; junction bases not matched to a gene: 6. The CDR3 sequence is 18 residues long. CDR3 DNA: TGTGCCAGCAGCCAGCGGACTAGCGGGGGGACGTACCAAGAGACCCAGTACTTC. This encodes CASSQRTSGGTYQETQYF.

This clone occurred a few times. The V and J genes are TRBV19 and TRBJ1-5; maybe TRBD1 (5 bases). The germline V gene encodes CDR1 LNHDA and CDR2 SQIVND (reference sequence). V was trimmed by 0 bases and J by 4 bases, leaving 13 bases between them. The CDR3 runs to 16 residues. The CDR3 sequence: CASSIEWGEWNQPQHF. As DNA, the CDR3 is TGTGCCAGTAGTATAGAATGGGGGGAGTGGAATCAGCCCCAGCATTTT.

V usage is TRBV15 and J usage is TRBJ2-1, with D uncertain. V was cut by 1 base and J by 5 bases, with 6 bases left in between. Germline CDR1 reads LNHNV; CDR2 reads YYDKDF (reference sequence). The CDR3 covers 13 residues. CDR3 sequence (DNA): TGTGCCACCAGCAGAGGGGTTGACAATGAGCAGTTCTTC. This codes for CATSRGVDNEQFF.

V and J are TRBV30 and TRBJ2-7, with D possibly TRBD2 on 5 matching bases. The V gene lost 4 bases and the J gene lost 4 bases, with 14 bases spanning the gap. The V gene's germline CDR1 is GTSNPN and CDR2 SVGIG (reference sequence). CDR3 length: 13 residues. CDR3 nucleotides: TGTGCCTGGACTCGCGCGGCGGGTTACGAGCAGTACTTC. It is translated as CAWTRAAGYEQYF.

The V gene is TRBV5-1, the J gene TRBJ1-1, with D possibly matching TRBD1 (6 bases). Germline V gives CDR1 SGHRS, CDR2 YFSETQ. V lost 2 bases, J lost 0 bases, and 8 bases lay in between. The CDR3 extends over 14 amino acids. The CDR3 coding sequence is TGCGCCAGCAGCTTCACAGGGCTGAACACTGAAGCTTTCTTT. Its translation is CASSFTGLNTEAFF.

The chain joins TRBV7-2 to TRBJ1-5; D possibly corresponds to TRBD1 (5 bases). The CDR3 extends over 14 amino acids. Germline V gives CDR1 SGHTA, CDR2 FQGNSA. V lost 5 bases, J lost 7 bases, and 15 bases lay in between. In nucleotides, the CDR3 is TGTGCCAGCAGCACGACCAGGGCTGGCCAGCCCCAGCATTTT. Translating it yields CASSTTRAGQPQHF.

This clone was recorded many times. The chain combines TRBV6-1 with TRBJ1-2; TRBD1 agrees at 7 bases. Germline V gene data show CDR1 as MNHNS and CDR2 as SASEGT. The CDR3 is 14 amino acids. Trimming cost V 4 bases and J 5 bases; bases outside gene matches: 7. In DNA form, the CDR3 reads TGTGCCAGCAGTGCGCCGGGACAGCTTTATGGCTACACCTTC. Encoded protein: CASSAPGQLYGYTF.